Presented here are 14 T cell receptor beta chains from one specimen sequenced in a study of blood T cell repertoires in COVID-19. Produced via immunoSEQ multiplex PCR; TCRdb's table is partial and in-frame only. The data hold over 130,000 clones, with approximately 84% observed a single time. Sequencing was performed on PBMCs or T cells enriched from blood (not recorded which). These receptors were taken from a woman between 18 and 29 years old who had been exposed to COVID-19.

Many counts were recorded for this clone. The chain carries TRBV30 and TRBJ2-7; D is unclear. Germline V gene lookup returns CDR1 GTSNPN and CDR2 SVGIG (reference sequence). The ends were cut back, 0 bases at V and 7 bases at J, with 13 bases in the middle. The CDR3 is made up of 13 amino acids. Written as DNA, the CDR3 is TGTGCCTGGAGTGTACTGTATAATAGTGAGCAGTACTTC. Encoded protein: CAWSVLYNSEQYF.

The V and J genes are TRBV18 and TRBJ2-5; 8 bases are a match to TRBD2. Germline V gives CDR1 KGHSH, CDR2 LQKENI. The CDR3 is 16 amino acids. The V segment lost 0 bases and the J segment 3 bases; nucleotides outside the gene matches: 6. The CDR3 protein is CASSPPGLAGKETQYF. CDR3 DNA: TGTGCCAGCTCACCACCGGGTCTAGCGGGTAAAGAGACCCAGTACTTC.

V usage is TRBV11-2 and J usage is TRBJ1-1, with D perhaps matching TRBD1 (6 bases). Germline V gene lookup returns CDR1 SGHAT and CDR2 FQNNGV. The CDR3 is 15 amino acids. V lost 4 bases and J lost 6, with 18 bases in between. CDR3 residues: CASSSVRQGQAEAFF. Written as DNA, the CDR3 is TGTGCCAGCAGCTCAGTTAGGCAGGGGCAGGCTGAAGCTTTCTTT.

The chain joins TRBV28 to TRBJ2-7; 14 nucleotides agree with TRBD2. The CDR3 extends over 12 amino acids. Unmatched junction bases numbered 2, after V lost 5 bases and J lost 11 bases. The germline V gene has CDR1 MDHEN and CDR2 SYDVKM. CDR3 sequence: CASSPGLAGEYF. CDR3 bases: TGTGCCAGCAGTCCGGGACTAGCGGGAGAGTACTTC.

V usage is TRBV28 and J usage is TRBJ1-5, with a weak D call TRBD1 (6 bases). V lost 4 bases and J 3 bases, leaving 10 bases between the germline ends. CDR1 and CDR2 from the germline V gene are MDHEN and SYDVKM. The CDR3 spans 14 residues. This CDR3 is CASSSGGPNQPQHF. CDR3 sequence (DNA): TGTGCCAGCAGTTCGGGGGGGCCCAATCAGCCCCAGCATTTT.

This clone was observed a single time. The V and J genes are TRBV19 and TRBJ2-2; 7 bases agree with TRBD1. Germline-derived CDR1 and CDR2 are LNHDA and SQIVND (reference sequence). With V trimmed by 5 bases and J by 4 bases, 4 bases remained unmatched. CDR3 size: 14 residues. For the CDR3, the DNA is TGTGCCAGTAGTTGGGGACAGCGCACCGGGGAGCTGTTTTTT. This encodes CASSWGQRTGELFF.

The CDR3 region is CASGRTGRSIYGYTF. The CDR3 DNA sequence: TGTGCCAGCGGCAGGACAGGCCGTAGTATCTATGGCTACACCTTC. V and J are TRBV27 and TRBJ1-2, with TRBD1 identical over 7 bases. V was clipped by 8 bases and J by 4 bases; unmatched bases: 13. The CDR3 sequence is 15 residues long. Per germline, CDR1 MNHEY and CDR2 SMNVEV (reference sequence).

The CDR3 reads CASSLLSGEQYF. In DNA, the CDR3 is TGTGCCAGCAGTTTATTATCGGGCGAGCAGTACTTC. The chain uses TRBV27 and TRBJ2-7; D unresolved. Trimming took off 1 base at V and 6 bases at J, with 7 bases between the two ends. The CDR3 consists of 12 residues. The germline gives CDR1 MNHEY, CDR2 SMNVEV (reference sequence).

The chain employs TRBV24-1 and TRBJ1-6; the match to TRBD1 covers 7 bases. In germline, CDR1 is KGHDR, CDR2 SFDVKD. Germline trimming cut 4 bases from V and 0 bases from J; bases unmatched to any gene: 17. This CDR3 has 21 residues. CDR3: CATSDPPNHRGPSSYNSPLHF. CDR3 nucleotides: TGTGCCACCAGTGACCCGCCCAATCACAGGGGACCAAGCTCCTATAATTCACCCCTCCACTTT.

This chain connects TRBV7-2 to TRBJ2-7, with 13 bases lining up with TRBD2. J lost 7 bases, V lost 5 bases, and 8 bases had no gene match. The CDR3 has 15 amino acids. Germline values: CDR1 SGHTA, CDR2 FQGNSA. The DNA of the CDR3 is TGTGCCAGCAGCCGTGGGACTAGCGGGACGCGGGAGCAGTACTTC. Protein sequence: CASSRGTSGTREQYF.

The chain uses TRBV4-1 and TRBJ2-2, with D possibly being TRBD2 (5 bases). Germline V gives CDR1 MGHRA, CDR2 YSYEKL. This CDR3 contains 15 residues. V was clipped by 0 bases and J by 4 bases, with 9 bases between them. In DNA form, the CDR3 reads TGCGCCAGCAGCCAAGAGGAGGAAAGCACCGGGGAGCTGTTTTTT. Translating gives CASSQEEESTGELFF.

The chain is built from TRBV6-1 and TRBJ1-3; weak D call: TRBD1 (5 bases). Germline V gives CDR1 MNHNS, CDR2 SASEGT. V was pared by 1 base and J by 6 bases, with 13 bases between. The CDR3 runs to 15 residues. CDR3 amino acids: CASSEGPGRQNTIYF. The CDR3 DNA reads TGTGCCAGCAGTGAAGGGCCAGGGCGACAAAACACCATATATTTT.

V gene TRBV3-1 (or the pseudogene TRBV3-2) combines with J gene TRBJ1-2; TRBD1 might be the D (6 bases). The CDR3 runs to 14 residues. Germline V gives CDR1 LGHDT, CDR2 YNNKEL (reference sequence). Trimming cost V 8 bases and J 4 bases, with 17 bases left between them. CDR3 coding DNA: TGTGCCAGCCGTGGGGGGGGGCGCGGCTATGGCTACACCTTC. It yields the protein CASRGGGRGYGYTF.

The chain recombines TRBV7-2 with TRBJ2-7, with TRBD2 matching over 7 bases. Germline loops: CDR1 SGHTA, CDR2 FQGNSA. CDR3 size: 16 residues. Trimming took 3 bases from V and 7 from J; bases not matched to a gene: 15. Here the CDR3 DNA reads TGTGCCAGCAGCTTCGTGGGAGGGGTTGGTAGTGTGGAGCAGTACTTC. Residues: CASSFVGGVGSVEQYF.